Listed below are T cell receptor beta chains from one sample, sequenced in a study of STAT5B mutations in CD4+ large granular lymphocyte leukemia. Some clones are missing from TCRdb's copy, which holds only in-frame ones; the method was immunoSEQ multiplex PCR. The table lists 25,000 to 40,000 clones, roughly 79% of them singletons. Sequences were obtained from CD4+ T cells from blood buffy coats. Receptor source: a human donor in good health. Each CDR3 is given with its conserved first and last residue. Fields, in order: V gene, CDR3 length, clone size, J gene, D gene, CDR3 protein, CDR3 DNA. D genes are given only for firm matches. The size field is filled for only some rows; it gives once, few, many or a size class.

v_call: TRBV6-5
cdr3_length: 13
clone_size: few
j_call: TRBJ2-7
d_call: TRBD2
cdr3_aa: CASTPAGAYEQYF
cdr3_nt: TGTGCCAGCACCCCAGCGGGGGCCTACGAGCAGTACTTC

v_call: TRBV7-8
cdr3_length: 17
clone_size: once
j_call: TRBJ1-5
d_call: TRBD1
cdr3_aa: CASSRGAGQGSNQPQHF
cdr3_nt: TGTGCCAGCAGCCGAGGGGCCGGACAGGGGAGCAATCAGCCCCAGCATTTT

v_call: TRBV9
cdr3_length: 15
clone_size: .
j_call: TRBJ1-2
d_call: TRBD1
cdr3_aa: CASSGFRGIVYGYTF
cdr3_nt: TGTGCCAGCAGCGGATTCAGGGGGATAGTCTATGGCTACACCTTC

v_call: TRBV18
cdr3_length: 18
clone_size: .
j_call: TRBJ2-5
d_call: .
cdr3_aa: CASSPTFLPDGRKETQYF
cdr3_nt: TGTGCCAGCTCACCGACATTCCTCCCGGACGGACGAAAAGAGACCCAGTACTTC

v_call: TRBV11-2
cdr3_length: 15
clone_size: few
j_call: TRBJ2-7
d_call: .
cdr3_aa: CASRPMQGTPYEQYF
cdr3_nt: TGTGCCAGCAGACCCATGCAGGGGACACCCTACGAGCAGTACTTC

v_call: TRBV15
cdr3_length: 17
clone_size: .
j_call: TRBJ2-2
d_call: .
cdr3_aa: CATSRDGTGANTGELFF
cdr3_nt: TGTGCCACCAGCAGAGATGGAACGGGAGCGAACACCGGGGAGCTGTTTTTT

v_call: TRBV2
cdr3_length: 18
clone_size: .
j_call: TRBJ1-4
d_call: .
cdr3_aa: CASRVGGSNLRTNEKLFF
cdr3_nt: TGTGCCAGCAGGGTTGGGGGTAGTAATCTGCGAACTAATGAAAAACTGTTTTTT

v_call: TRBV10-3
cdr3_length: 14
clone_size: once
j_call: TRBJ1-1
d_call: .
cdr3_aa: CAISEFREGTEAFF
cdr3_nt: TGTGCCATCAGTGAGTTTAGGGAGGGGACTGAAGCTTTCTTT

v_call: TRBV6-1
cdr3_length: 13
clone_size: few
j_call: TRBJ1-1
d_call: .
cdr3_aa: CASSEQGTTEAFF
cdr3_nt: TGTGCCAGCAGTGAACAGGGTACGACTGAAGCTTTCTTT

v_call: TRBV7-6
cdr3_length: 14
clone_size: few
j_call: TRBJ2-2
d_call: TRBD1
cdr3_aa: CASSVGQGHRELFF
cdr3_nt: TGTGCCAGCAGCGTGGGACAGGGGCACCGGGAGCTGTTTTTT

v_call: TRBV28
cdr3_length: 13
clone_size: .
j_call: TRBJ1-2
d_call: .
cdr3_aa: CASSSQVSYGYTF
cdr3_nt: TGTGCCAGCAGTTCACAGGTGTCCTATGGCTACACCTTC

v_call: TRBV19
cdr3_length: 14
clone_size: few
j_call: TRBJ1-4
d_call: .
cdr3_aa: CASSAFAPDEKLFF
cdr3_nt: TGTGCCAGTAGTGCTTTCGCACCGGATGAAAAACTGTTTTTT

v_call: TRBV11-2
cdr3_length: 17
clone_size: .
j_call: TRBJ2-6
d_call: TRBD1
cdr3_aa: CASSKIRGPPGANVLTF
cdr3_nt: TGTGCCAGCAGCAAAATCAGGGGGCCCCCTGGGGCCAACGTCCTGACTTTC

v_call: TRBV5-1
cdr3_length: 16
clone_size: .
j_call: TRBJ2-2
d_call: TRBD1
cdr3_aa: CASSLQAGGWSGELFF
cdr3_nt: TGCGCCAGCAGCTTGCAGGCAGGGGGTTGGTCCGGGGAGCTGTTTTTT

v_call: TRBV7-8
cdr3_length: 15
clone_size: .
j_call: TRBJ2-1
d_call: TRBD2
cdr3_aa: CASSRTSGTPNEQFF
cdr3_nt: TGTGCCAGCAGCCGAACTAGCGGGACTCCCAATGAGCAGTTCTTC

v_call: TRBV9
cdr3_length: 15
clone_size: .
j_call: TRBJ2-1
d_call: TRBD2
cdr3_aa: CASSVSETSPTPQFF
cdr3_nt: TGTGCCAGCAGCGTATCCGAGACTAGCCCTACCCCGCAGTTCTTC

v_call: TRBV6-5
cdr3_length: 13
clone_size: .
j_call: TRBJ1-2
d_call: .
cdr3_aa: CASMPILNYGYTF
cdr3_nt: TGTGCCAGCATGCCCATCCTTAACTATGGCTACACCTTC

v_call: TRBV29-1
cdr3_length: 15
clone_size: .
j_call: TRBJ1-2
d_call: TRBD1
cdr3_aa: CSVGQGQGNDYGYTF
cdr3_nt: TGCAGCGTAGGACAAGGACAGGGCAACGACTATGGCTACACCTTC

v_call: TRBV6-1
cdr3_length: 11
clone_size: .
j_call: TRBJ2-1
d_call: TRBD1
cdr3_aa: CASSFRQGSFF
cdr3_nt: TGTGCCAGCAGTTTTCGACAGGGGTCGTTCTTC

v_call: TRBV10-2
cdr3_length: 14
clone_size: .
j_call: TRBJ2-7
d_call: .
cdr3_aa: CASRGSSDSYEQYF
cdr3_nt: TGCGCCAGCAGGGGCTCAAGCGACTCCTACGAGCAGTACTTC

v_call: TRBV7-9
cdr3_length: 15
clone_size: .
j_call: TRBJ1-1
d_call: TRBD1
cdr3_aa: CASSSSDREYTEAFF
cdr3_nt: TGTGCCAGCAGCTCCTCCGACAGGGAATATACTGAAGCTTTCTTT

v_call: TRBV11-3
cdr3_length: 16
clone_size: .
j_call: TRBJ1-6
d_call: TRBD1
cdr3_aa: CASSQGPGQNNSPLHF
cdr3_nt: TGTGCCAGCAGCCAGGGGCCGGGACAGAATAATTCACCCCTCCACTTT

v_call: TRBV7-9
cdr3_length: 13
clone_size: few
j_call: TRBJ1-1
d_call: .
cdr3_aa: CASSLAANTEAFF
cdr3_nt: TGTGCCAGCAGCTTAGCGGCCAACACTGAAGCTTTCTTT

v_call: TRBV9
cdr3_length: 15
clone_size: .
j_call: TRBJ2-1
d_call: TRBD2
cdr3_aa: CASSRTSGSGNEQFF
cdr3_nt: TGTGCCAGCAGCCGGACTAGCGGGAGTGGGAATGAGCAGTTCTTC

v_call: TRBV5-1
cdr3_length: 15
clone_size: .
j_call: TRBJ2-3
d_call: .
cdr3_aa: CASSPGPGKTDTQYF
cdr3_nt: TGCGCCAGCAGCCCTGGTCCTGGAAAAACAGATACGCAGTATTTT

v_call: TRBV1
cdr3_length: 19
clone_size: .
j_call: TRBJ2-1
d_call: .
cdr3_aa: CTSSHSALAGGISYNEQFF
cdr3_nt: TGCACCAGCAGCCATTCAGCCCTAGCGGGAGGGATATCCTACAATGAGCAGTTCTTC

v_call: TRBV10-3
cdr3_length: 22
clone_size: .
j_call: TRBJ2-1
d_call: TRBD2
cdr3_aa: CAISEERRGLAGGYSSYNEQFF
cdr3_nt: TGTGCCATCAGTGAGGAGAGGCGGGGACTAGCGGGAGGGTATAGCTCCTACAATGAGCAGTTCTTC

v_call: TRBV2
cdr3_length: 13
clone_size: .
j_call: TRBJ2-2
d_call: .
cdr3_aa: CASSTGSPGELFF
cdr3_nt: TGTGCCAGCAGTACAGGGTCGCCCGGGGAGCTGTTTTTT

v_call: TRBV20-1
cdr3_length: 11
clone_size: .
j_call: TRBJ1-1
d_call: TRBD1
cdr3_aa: CGATQGREAFF
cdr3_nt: TGCGGTGCCACACAGGGGCGGGAAGCTTTCTTT

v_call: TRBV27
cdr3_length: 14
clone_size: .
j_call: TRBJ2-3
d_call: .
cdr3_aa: CASRRPGGTDTQYF
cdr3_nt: TGTGCCAGCAGAAGACCGGGAGGCACAGATACGCAGTATTTT

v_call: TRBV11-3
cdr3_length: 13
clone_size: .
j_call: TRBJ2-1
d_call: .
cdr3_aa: CASSLGETAEQFF
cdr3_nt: TGTGCCAGCAGCTTAGGGGAGACGGCTGAGCAGTTCTTC

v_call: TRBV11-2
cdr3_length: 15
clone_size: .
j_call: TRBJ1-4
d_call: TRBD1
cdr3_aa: CASSLQGQGAEKLFF
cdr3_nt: TGTGCCAGCAGCTTACAGGGACAGGGGGCAGAAAAACTGTTTTTT